This TCR beta chain was identified in a study of blood T cell repertoires in COVID-19. As for the study in general: The cDNA or gDNA used as material had been derived from T cells, B-cell-depleted T cells, or PBMCs.

Authors' methods: Quantification of nucleated cells was approximated via reference gene primer amplification. Clones were read by immunoSEQ multiplex PCR, and TCRdb kept only the in-frame ones, dropping some. V, J and clone size are those of that table, while D and trimming were read from the DNA. The sample includes over 95,000 clones, approximately 90% of them seen just once. CDR3 length equals 13 residues. The germline gives CDR1 SGHTA, CDR2 FQGNSA. Trimming cost V 2 bases and J 6 bases, with 10 bases left between them. The chain uses TRBV7-2 and TRBJ1-1; D may be TRBD1 (6 bases). The clonotype comes from a human donor with acute or convalescent COVID-19. The donor label of this sample is uncertain. The sample was peripheral blood. The CDR3 sequence: CASSLTGGAEAFF. Here the CDR3 DNA reads TGTGCCAGCAGCTTAACGGGGGGCGCTGAAGCTTTCTTT.